These T cell receptor beta chains were read from a single sample in a study of shared T cell receptors in the human thymus. Repertoires were generated with immunoSEQ multiplex PCR, while TCRdb's copy carries only in-frame clones and drops some. The sample lists around 730,000 clones; 80% to 90% were seen once. These data also formed part of another study, on human thymus T cells.

Sequencing input: thymocytes. These TCRs come from a girl less than two years old with a congenital heart defect. CDR3s include the opening cysteine and the closing phenylalanine or tryptophan. Fields, in order: clone size, D gene, J gene, V gene, CDR3 DNA, CDR3 protein. D genes are given only for firm matches. Some rows have no size entry. The others give once, few or many, or a class for an expanded clone.

>.|TRBD2|TRBJ2-3|TRBV7-2
TGTGCCAGCAGCTCAAGCGGGGTACTCACAGATACGCAGTATTTT
CASSSSGVLTDTQYF
>.|TRBD1|TRBJ1-1|TRBV25-1
TGTGCCAGCAGTGCCGGGACAGGGGTGAACACTGAAGCTTTCTTT
CASSAGTGVNTEAFF
>.|.|TRBJ2-5|TRBV5-6
TGTGCCAGCAGCCCCCTTGGGACTTCCCCGGAGACCCAGTACTTC
CASSPLGTSPETQYF
>.|.|TRBJ2-5|TRBV11-2
TGTGCCAGCAGCTTAGGGACCCACACTACCTCTACGAGGGAGCAGTACTTC
CASSLGTHTTSTREQYF
>.|.|TRBJ2-6|TRBV19
TGTGCCAGTAGTATAGGGCAGGACAACTCTGGGGCCAACGTCCTGACTTTC
CASSIGQDNSGANVLTF
>.|TRBD1|TRBJ1-4|TRBV4-3
TGCGCCAGCAGCCGTACGCCGGGACAGGGGGCCGAAAAACTGTTTTTT
CASSRTPGQGAEKLFF
>.|.|TRBJ1-2|TRBV6-1
TGTGCCAGCAGTGCGGAGACGGACTATGGCTACACCTTC
CASSAETDYGYTF
>.|.|TRBJ1-2|TRBV2
TGTGCCAGCAGTGAACGTGGCTACACCTTC
CASSERGYTF
>.|TRBD1|TRBJ1-1|TRBV25-1
TGTGCCAGCCGCGGGACAGATGAAGCTTTCTTT
CASRGTDEAFF
>.|.|TRBJ1-2|TRBV28
TGTGCCAGCAGTCTGGCCCCAGGGAGGTGGCTCCTCGGTGGCTACACCTTC
CASSLAPGRWLLGGYTF
>.|.|TRBJ2-7|TRBV29-1
TGCAGCGTCTTACAGGGACATTCCTACGAGCAGTACTTC
CSVLQGHSYEQYF
>.|.|TRBJ1-3|TRBV5-6
TGTGCCAGCAGCTTGCGTTCTAAGGGGCGAGAAAACACCATATATTTT
CASSLRSKGRENTIYF
>.|.|TRBJ2-6|TRBV9
TGTGCCAGCAGCATCAACCTGAGGACAGCCCCCCTTTCTGGGGCCAACGTCCTGACTTTC
CASSINLRTAPLSGANVLTF
>few|TRBD2|TRBJ2-7|TRBV2
TGTGCCAGCAGGACTAGCGGGGGATCCTCTGAGCAGTACTTC
CASRTSGGSSEQYF
>.|TRBD1|TRBJ1-2|TRBV18
TGTGCCAGCTCTCGGGACAGGGGTTACTATGGCTACACCTTC
CASSRDRGYYGYTF
>.|.|TRBJ1-5|TRBV29-1
TGCAGCGCGGAGGACGGCTTGTCCCAGCATTTT
CSAEDGLSQHF
>.|.|TRBJ1-4|TRBV28
TGTGCCAGCAGTTATCAAAACAGGGATTTAGAAAAACTGTTTTTT
CASSYQNRDLEKLFF
>.|TRBD2|TRBJ2-3|TRBV5-1
TGCGCCAGCAGCTTGACTCCTCTAGCGGGGGCTTTTCTCGGCACAGATACGCAGTATTTT
CASSLTPLAGAFLGTDTQYF
>.|TRBD1|TRBJ1-3|TRBV29-1
TGCAGCGTCGCTTCGAAGGGACAGACCTCCTCTGGAAACACCATATATTTT
CSVASKGQTSSGNTIYF
>.|.|TRBJ1-3|TRBV28
TGTGCCAGCAGTTTGAATGGCAGGCCGAGCTCTGGAAACACCATATATTTT
CASSLNGRPSSGNTIYF
>.|.|TRBJ2-7|TRBV4-1
TGCGCCAGCAGCCAATGGCGGGGGCGGTCCTACGAGCAGTACTTC
CASSQWRGRSYEQYF
>.|.|TRBJ2-5|TRBV4-3
TGCGCCAGCAGCCGACTGTCAGGGCTCCGGGAGACCCAGTACTTC
CASSRLSGLRETQYF
>.|TRBD1|TRBJ2-7|TRBV5-6
TGTGCCAGCCATGGACAGGGGGACGAGCAGTACTTC
CASHGQGDEQYF
>.|.|TRBJ1-1|TRBV18
TGTGCCAGCTCACCACGGGTCGGGGGTTGGGACACTGAAGCTTTCTTT
CASSPRVGGWDTEAFF
>few|.|TRBJ2-1|TRBV18
TGTGCCAGCTCACCAAAAGATAGTGAGCAGTTCTTC
CASSPKDSEQFF
>.|TRBD1|TRBJ1-1|TRBV4-1
TGCGCCAGCAGCCAAACCCGGGACAGGACGGATGAAGGGACTGAAGCTTTCTTT
CASSQTRDRTDEGTEAFF
>.|TRBD2|TRBJ2-1|TRBV5-6
TGTGCCAGCAGCTTGGGGGGGACTAGCGGATCGAATGAGCAGTTCTTC
CASSLGGTSGSNEQFF
>.|TRBD1|TRBJ1-2|TRBV5-6
TGTGCCAGCACGACCCCCGGGACAGGACGAGGCTACACCTTC
CASTTPGTGRGYTF
>once|.|TRBJ2-3|TRBV2
TGTGCCAGCGCACCACCCTCGACAGTACTTTTCGCAGATACGCAGTATTTT
CASAPPSTVLFADTQYF
>once|TRBD1|TRBJ1-6|TRBV6-1
TGTGCCAGCAGCTGGGACAGGGGTTATTCACCCCTCCACTTT
CASSWDRGYSPLHF
>.|.|TRBJ1-1|TRBV27
TGTGCCAGCCGTTTCAGGGTTGCGAGCGACACTGAAGCTTTCTTT
CASRFRVASDTEAFF
>.|TRBD1|TRBJ1-2|TRBV7-6
TGTGCCAGCAGCCCCCTTCCGGGACAGGGGTATTCTAACTATGGCTACACCTTC
CASSPLPGQGYSNYGYTF
>.|.|TRBJ1-4|TRBV4-1
TGCGCCAGCAGCCAAGAAGGGGTCGCTCAAGGAAAACTGTTTTTT
CASSQEGVAQGKLFF
>.|TRBD1|TRBJ1-2|TRBV11-2
TGTGCCAGCAGCTTAGTAGGGTACAGGGGTAAATATGGCTACACCTTC
CASSLVGYRGKYGYTF
>once|TRBD2|TRBJ2-1|TRBV9
TGTGCCAGCAGCGTAAGTCCTCAGGCTAGCGGGGACTACAATGAGCAGTTCTTC
CASSVSPQASGDYNEQFF
>.|TRBD2|TRBJ2-7|TRBV6-1
TGTGCCAGCAGTTCCCGCGGGGGCTCCTACGAGCAGTACTTC
CASSSRGGSYEQYF
>.|.|TRBJ1-2|TRBV6-1
TGTGCCAGCAGTGAGGGGAGAGACGGGAGCTACACCTTC
CASSEGRDGSYTF
>.|TRBD2|TRBJ2-7|TRBV5-4
TGTGCCAGCAGCTTGTCCCGGGGGGGGATCTACGAGCAGTACTTC
CASSLSRGGIYEQYF
>.|TRBD2|TRBJ2-5|TRBV5-1
TGCGCCAGCAGCCATCGGGGGGACGCCCAAGAGACCCAGTACTTC
CASSHRGDAQETQYF
>.|.|TRBJ1-4|TRBV5-5
TGTGCCAGCAGCTTGGAGGCAGGAATTAATGAAAAACTGTTTTTT
CASSLEAGINEKLFF
>.|TRBD1|TRBJ2-7|TRBV28
TGTGCCAGCAGATCGGGACAGGGATCCTACGAGCAGTACTTC
CASRSGQGSYEQYF
>few|.|TRBJ2-2|TRBV12-5
TGTGCTAGTGGTTTGCCACCGGGACAGAACACCGGGGAGCTGTTTTTT
CASGLPPGQNTGELFF
>.|.|TRBJ1-6|TRBV27
TGTGCCAGCAGACAGGGTTCGACCTATAATTCACCCCTCCACTTT
CASRQGSTYNSPLHF
>.|.|TRBJ1-6|TRBV9
TGTGCCAGCAGCGTAGCGGGTCACCCTATCGGGGGGGCCCTCCACTTT
CASSVAGHPIGGALHF
>.|TRBD1|TRBJ2-2|TRBV25-1
TGTGCCAGCAGTGATGAAGGGGGCACTGGCACCGGGGAGCTGTTTTTT
CASSDEGGTGTGELFF
>once|.|TRBJ2-1|TRBV6-6
TGTGCCAGCAGTGGCGACAAGAACTCCTACAATGAGCAGTTCTTC
CASSGDKNSYNEQFF
>.|.|TRBJ1-4|TRBV18
TGTGCCAGCTCACCCAGGACAGTTGCAACTAATGAAAAACTGTTTTTT
CASSPRTVATNEKLFF
>few|.|TRBJ2-6|TRBV29-1
TGCAGCGTGGTAAGAGGTACTGGGGAGCGTGGGGCCAACGTCCTGACTTTC
CSVVRGTGERGANVLTF
>.|TRBD2|TRBJ2-3|TRBV5-6
TGTGCCAGCAGAGATAGAGCGGGGCCTGCGCAGTATTTT
CASRDRAGPAQYF